One and the same sample provided the 32 T cell receptor beta chains below, sequenced in a study of radiation and T cells in renal cell carcinoma. Regarding time point: blood 2 weeks post-SBRT. As to treatment: 15 Gy SBRT to primary tumor, nephrectomy 4 weeks later. Libraries were prepared by immunoSEQ multiplex PCR; TCRdb keeps only in-frame clonotypes and omits some of them. The sample has some 60,000 clones; 70% to 80% are singletons. Sequenced here: blood, sampled from a patient whose treatment included radiotherapy and nephrectomy. The receptors stem from a man aged 55-75 years with renal cell carcinoma.

The rearrangement joins TRBV19 to TRBJ2-1; TRBD2 might be the D (6 bases). The germline gives CDR1 LNHDA, CDR2 SQIVND (reference sequence). V lost 3 bases and J 7 bases, leaving 10 bases between the germline ends. CDR3 length: 13 residues. CDR3 sequence (DNA): TGTGCCAGTAGTATCACTAGCTTGAATGAGCAGTTCTTC. Its translation: CASSITSLNEQFF.

The DNA of the CDR3 is TGTGCCAGCAGCCGGCTTAGGGCCTACGAGCAGTACTTC. It codes for CASSRLRAYEQYF. The rearrangement joins TRBV7-2 to TRBJ2-7; D gene uncertain. V was trimmed by 5 bases and J by 2 bases, leaving 10 bases between them. This CDR3 region has 13 residues. Germline V gene sequence: CDR1 SGHTA, CDR2 FQGNSA.

The chain links TRBV21-1 to TRBJ2-7; the table's TRBD2 call for D was not verified on the DNA. TRBV21-1 represents a pseudogene. This CDR3 spans 15 amino acids. The CDR3 DNA reads TGTGCCAGCAGCAAAGACAACGGAGGGTCCTACGAGCAGTACGTC. Translation gives CASSKDNGGSYEQYV.

The rearrangement joins TRBV27 to TRBJ2-5; D is unresolved. Germline V lookup: CDR1 MNHEY, CDR2 SMNVEV (reference sequence). V gave up 2 bases and J gave up 6 bases, with 19 bases separating them. This CDR3 has 16 residues. The CDR3 spells CASSLASGQPPKTQYF. The CDR3 coding sequence is TGTGCCAGCAGTTTAGCGTCCGGGCAGCCCCCTAAGACCCAGTACTTC.

The chain carries TRBV2 and TRBJ2-3, with D unresolved. The CDR3 is made up of 14 amino acids. Germline loops: CDR1 SNHLY, CDR2 FYNNEI. V lost 1 base to trimming and J lost 8 bases, with 13 bases between them. This CDR3 is CASSEGADLGTQYF. In DNA form, the CDR3 reads TGTGCCAGCAGTGAAGGGGCCGATTTGGGTACGCAGTATTTT.

This clone came up once. The chain uses TRBV10-2 and TRBJ1-2; tentative D call: TRBD1 (5 bases). V was trimmed by 4 bases and J by 7 bases, leaving 13 bases between them. The V gene's germline CDR1 is WSHSY and CDR2 SAAADI. This CDR3 contains 13 residues. The CDR3 nucleotides are TGCGCCAGCAGTGGTATAGGGGCCGGTGGCTACACCTTC. As protein: CASSGIGAGGYTF.

This clone appeared a single time. This rearrangement joins TRBV6-6 to TRBJ2-3; 9 positions match TRBD2. Germline assignment: CDR1 MNHNY and CDR2 SVGAGI (reference sequence). Unmatched junction bases numbered 8, after V lost 5 bases and J lost 5 bases. This CDR3 spans 15 amino acids. For the CDR3, the DNA is TGTGCCAGCAGTCAGCGGGGGGTCCTCAGAGATACGCAGTATTTT. It translates to CASSQRGVLRDTQYF.

V is TRBV19 and J is TRBJ1-2; a possible D gene is TRBD1 (6 bases). V lost 3 bases and J 0 bases, leaving 20 bases between the germline ends. The CDR3 is 18 residues long. Germline V gives CDR1 LNHDA, CDR2 SQIVND (reference sequence). The CDR3 is CASSISTGHIKTNYGYTF. The CDR3 DNA reads TGTGCCAGTAGTATCTCCACGGGACACATAAAAACTAACTATGGCTACACCTTC.

This clone has a single count. The chain uses TRBV5-5 and TRBJ1-2, with TRBD1 as a possible D gene (5 bases). The CDR3 consists of 13 residues. Trimming shortened V by 4 bases and J by 2 bases, and 9 bases separated the two germline ends. Germline CDR1 SGHKS, CDR2 YYEKEE (reference sequence). The CDR3 nucleotides read TGTGCCAGCAGCGCTGACAGAAACTATGGCTACACCTTC. Protein: CASSADRNYGYTF.

The chain carries TRBV14 and TRBJ2-5; D is perhaps TRBD1 (5 bases). This CDR3 has 16 amino acids. CDR1 and CDR2 from the germline V gene are SGHDN and FVKESK. Deletions cut 4 bases from V and 5 bases from J, with 20 bases between. The CDR3 here is CASSRLTVAPSETQYF. CDR3 in DNA: TGTGCCAGCAGCCGATTGACAGTGGCACCCAGTGAGACCCAGTACTTC.

The chain is built from TRBV30 and TRBJ1-1; tentative D call: TRBD1 (6 bases). From germline, CDR1 is GTSNPN and CDR2 SVGIG (reference sequence). The germline V and J ends were trimmed by 3 bases and 3 bases, with 35 bases remaining between them. This CDR3 is 21 amino acids long. The CDR3 protein is CAWRYRERSLQYRPEDTEAFF. As DNA, the CDR3 is TGTGCCTGGAGATACAGGGAGAGGTCCTTGCAATATAGGCCGGAGGACACTGAAGCTTTCTTT. The variable domain in full, with the rest retrieved from reference TRBV30 and TRBJ1-1, is SQTIHQWPATLVQPVGSPLSLECTVEGTSNPNLYWYRQAAGRGLQLLFYSVGIGQISSEVPQNLSASRPQDRQFILSSKKLLLSDSGFYLCAWRYRERSLQYRPEDTEAFFGQGTRLTVV.

This chain links TRBV30 with TRBJ2-3; D is perhaps TRBD2 (5 bases). Germline values: CDR1 GTSNPN, CDR2 SVGIG (reference sequence). The CDR3 runs to 12 residues. V was pared by 3 bases and J by 6 bases, with 10 bases between. This CDR3 reads CAWSGNGDTQYF. The CDR3 DNA follows: TGTGCCTGGAGCGGGAACGGGGATACGCAGTATTTT.

This sequence joins TRBV10-1 and TRBJ2-3; D uncertain. The CDR3 is 13 amino acids. Germline V CDR1 and CDR2: WNHNN, SYGVQD (reference sequence). The V end was cut by 3 bases, the J end by 4 bases, with 8 bases between. The CDR3 sequence: CASSDDGADTQYF. CDR3 sequence (DNA): TGCGCCAGCAGTGACGACGGAGCAGATACGCAGTATTTT.

Notes on this clone: Other DNA sequences within the sample encode an identical CDR3. The V and J genes are TRBV11-2 and TRBJ1-5; D gene uncertain. Germline CDR1 reads SGHAT; CDR2 reads FQNNGV. This CDR3 contains 14 residues. The germline V and J ends were trimmed by 1 base and 3 bases, with 7 bases remaining between them. The CDR3 reads CASSLGRNNQPQHF. Here the CDR3 DNA reads TGTGCCAGCAGCTTAGGAAGGAACAATCAGCCCCAGCATTTT.

This clone showed up just a few times. The rearrangement uses TRBV15 and TRBJ1-1; weak D call: TRBD1 (5 bases). V was trimmed by 2 bases and J by 0 bases, leaving 13 bases between them. The CDR3 loop spans 16 amino acids. Germline V CDR1 and CDR2: LNHNV, YYDKDF (reference sequence). CDR3 coding DNA: TGTGCCACCAGCAGACCTCGGGGAGGGGTGAACACTGAAGCTTTCTTT. Encoded protein: CATSRPRGGVNTEAFF.

Of note for this clone: The identical CDR3 is also encoded by other nucleotide sequences in the sample. The chain carries TRBV5-1 and TRBJ1-3; no definite D call. From germline, CDR1 is SGHRS and CDR2 YFSETQ. This CDR3 has 14 residues. Trimming cost V 0 bases and J 2 bases, with 6 bases left between them. CDR3 DNA: TGCGCCAGCAGCTTGGGAACCACTGGAAACACCATATATTTT. Encoded protein: CASSLGTTGNTIYF.

The rearrangement links TRBV28 to TRBJ2-5; D call uncertain. The V and J ends lost 6 bases and 4 bases respectively, with 12 bases between them. This CDR3 is built from 13 residues. The germline CDR1 and CDR2 sequences are MDHEN and SYDVKM. In DNA form, the CDR3 reads TGTGCCAGCAGGTATTCTTGGAGAGAGACCCAGTACTTC. Amino acids: CASRYSWRETQYF.

With respect to this clone: At one end, the junction sequence differs from germline, possibly due to a read error. The V call is TRBV7-9, the J call TRBJ2-1; TRBD2 matches at 8 bases. Germline V CDR1 and CDR2: SEHNR, FQNEAQ (reference sequence). There are 16 residues in the CDR3. In DNA form, the CDR3 reads TGTGCCAGCAGCCTAGCGGGCTCCCCCAATTACAATGAGCAGTTCTTC. It specifies CASSLAGSPNYNEQFF.

This chain uses TRBV7-2 with TRBJ2-5; D ambiguous. The CDR3 has 13 residues. Trimming stripped 3 bases from V and 2 bases from J, with 7 bases between. Germline lookup yields CDR1 SGHTA and CDR2 FQGNSA. CDR3 DNA: TGTGCCAGCAGCTTTAAAGGTCAAGAGACCCAGTACTTC. Amino acids: CASSFKGQETQYF.

The gene calls are TRBV5-1 and TRBJ2-2, with D unresolved. The CDR3 loop spans 14 amino acids. CDR1 is SGHRS and CDR2 is YFSETQ in the germline V gene. The ends were cut back, 4 bases at V and 0 bases at J, with 7 bases in the middle. The CDR3 is CASSLDPNTGELFF. CDR3 coding DNA: TGCGCCAGCAGCCTAGATCCGAACACCGGGGAGCTGTTTTTT.

The V and J genes are TRBV2 and TRBJ2-2; D assignment may be TRBD1 or TRBD2 (5 bases each). This CDR3 has 15 amino acids. Germline CDR1 is SNHLY and CDR2 is FYNNEI. V gave up 7 bases and J gave up 4 bases, with 16 bases separating them. CDR3 coding DNA: TGTGCCAGCATTCGATCCGGGACCATCACCGGGGAGCTGTTTTTT. The encoded protein is CASIRSGTITGELFF.

J is TRBJ1-2 and V is TRBV6-1; D remains ambiguous. Trimming left V 3 bases short and J 6 bases short, with 2 bases between. The CDR3 runs to 10 residues. The V gene's germline CDR1 is MNHNS and CDR2 SASEGT. The DNA for the CDR3 is TGTGCCAGCAGTGACAATGGCTACACCTTC. As protein: CASSDNGYTF.

The V gene is TRBV4-3, the J gene TRBJ2-7; TRBD1 matches at 7 bases. J gave up 9 bases and V 1 base, and 6 bases lay outside the gene matches. Germline assignment: CDR1 LGHNA and CDR2 YSLEER. The CDR3 runs to 13 residues. The CDR3 here is CASSQATGARQYF. The CDR3, as DNA: TGCGCCAGCAGCCAAGCCACAGGGGCCCGGCAGTACTTC.

V is TRBV19 and J is TRBJ1-4; perhaps TRBD1 as D (6 bases). Per the germline V gene, CDR1 is LNHDA and CDR2 is SQIVND (reference sequence). Trimming shortened V by 5 bases and J by 13 bases, and 26 bases separated the two germline ends. This CDR3 spans 16 amino acids. The DNA for the CDR3 is TGTGCCAGTAGTCCCAGGGGTGCCTCCAATTCGGTCTTACTGTTTTTT. Its translation is CASSPRGASNSVLLFF.

This chain joins TRBV11-3 and TRBJ1-1; D perhaps matches TRBD1 (5 bases). The CDR3 covers 15 residues. CDR1 and CDR2 (germline): SGHNT, YENEEA. Between the trimmed V and J ends, which lost 2 bases and 3 bases, there was a span of 13 bases. CDR3 sequence: CASSLIGQGYTEAFF. DNA of the CDR3: TGTGCCAGCAGCTTAATCGGGCAGGGATACACTGAAGCTTTCTTT.

The J gene is TRBJ2-1, the V gene TRBV6-5; D is perhaps TRBD1 (6 bases). The germline CDR1 and CDR2 sequences are MNHEY and SVGAGI. The CDR3 covers 15 residues. Trimming shortened V by 5 bases and J by 3 bases, and 14 bases separated the two germline ends. The CDR3 DNA sequence: TGTGCCAGCAGTCGCACCGGACAGATCTACAATGAGCAGTTCTTC. Its protein is CASSRTGQIYNEQFF.

The chain links TRBV6-6 to TRBJ2-3; D perhaps matches TRBD2 (6 bases). This CDR3 is 16 amino acids long. V lost 6 bases to trimming and J lost 2 bases, with 18 bases between them. Germline-derived CDR1 and CDR2 are MNHNY and SVGAGI (reference sequence). CDR3 region: CASSLDLSGDTDTQYF. CDR3 sequence (DNA): TGTGCCAGCAGCTTAGACCTTAGCGGAGACACAGATACGCAGTATTTT.

The rearrangement joins TRBV9 to TRBJ2-2; 7 bases map to TRBD2. This CDR3 spans 17 amino acids. Germline CDR1 and CDR2: SGDLS and YYNGEE. V dropped 0 bases and J dropped 5; count of bases not matched to a gene: 10. CDR3 DNA sequence: TGTGCCAGCAGCGTAGATGACGCGGGAGTAAGGACCGGGGAGCTGTTTTTT. Its protein is CASSVDDAGVRTGELFF.

This sequence joins TRBV7-9 and TRBJ2-5; 12 nucleotides match TRBD2. This CDR3 has 15 amino acids. With 4 bases clipped from V and 5 bases from J, the junction kept 5 bases outside the gene matches. The germline CDR1 and CDR2 sequences are SEHNR and FQNEAQ (reference sequence). CDR3 sequence reads: CASSSPGTSGETQYF. In nucleotides, the CDR3 is TGTGCCAGCAGCTCGCCCGGGACTAGCGGGGAGACCCAGTACTTC.

The chain uses TRBV4-3 and TRBJ2-3; 15 positions agree with TRBD2. The CDR3 is 17 amino acids. Germline values: CDR1 LGHNA, CDR2 YSLEER. V lost 4 bases and J lost 5; bases outside the gene matches: 7. The CDR3 loop is CASSPGLAGGGQDTQYF. The CDR3 DNA reads as TGCGCCAGCAGCCCGGGACTAGCGGGGGGCGGGCAAGATACGCAGTATTTT.

The genes are TRBV2 and TRBJ2-7; D may be TRBD2 (5 bases). With 7 bases removed from V and 2 bases from J, the gap between germline ends came to 9 bases. The CDR3 length is 12 residues. Per the germline V gene, CDR1 is SNHLY and CDR2 is FYNNEI. The DNA for the CDR3 is TGTGCCAGCACAGCGGAGCCCTACGAGCAGTACTTC. Translation gives CASTAEPYEQYF.

This clone was counted a single time. The rearrangement joins TRBV27 to TRBJ2-5, with a possible D match to TRBD1 (6 bases). Deletions cut 2 bases from V and 2 bases from J, with 15 bases between. The CDR3 has 16 amino acids. Germline CDR1 reads MNHEY; CDR2 reads SMNVEV (reference sequence). The CDR3 DNA is TGTGCCAGCAGTTTAGGGATTTACAGGGCACAAGAGACCCAGTACTTC. Encoded protein: CASSLGIYRAQETQYF.